This TCR beta chain came from a study of T-cell reconstitution after alpha-beta-depleted transplantation in children. Broader study findings: One year after transplant, T-cell counts and diversity came mostly from newly produced T cells. Some patients' high day-60 TCRbeta diversity was traced to surviving recipient T cells and thymic progenitors. Reportedly, only several hundred clones from non-depleted graft cells drove alpha-beta T-cell counts at about two months.

At least ten counts were recorded for this clonotype. Antigen: not known. Unique molecular identifiers were incorporated into the prepared TCRbeta library. TCRdb recomputed calls from the PCR reads with MiXCR, one row per CDR3 protein. In the table there are roughly 340,000 distinct CDR3 sequences, 15% to 20% of which are singletons. The receptor was derived from a male patient under 10 years old who had a stem cell transplant for acute lymphoblastic leukemia, so the T cells may come from the graft donor. The sample was PBMCs, mostly from graft donor cells, taken 360 days after TCRalphabeta/CD19-depleted stem cell transplant.

Here the CDR3 reads CAIRGTSGSYEQYF. The CDR3 bases are TGTGCCATCAGGGGGACTAGCGGGAGCTACGAGCAGTACTTC. The V call is TRBV10-3, the J call TRBJ2-7; 14 nucleotides align to TRBD2. Trimming cost V 6 bases and J 3 bases; bases outside gene matches: 1. Germline V gives CDR1 ENHRY, CDR2 SYGVKD. This CDR3 is 14 amino acids long.